This T cell receptor (beta chain) appears in the sequencing data of a study of cytomegalovirus exposure and HLA in healthy donors. Turning to this clone: Its target is unknown.

Broader study findings: In all likelihood, a cluster of highly shared sequence variants was a sequencing artifact.

V was shortened by 0 bases and J by 5 bases, with 12 bases between the two germline ends. The CDR3 has 14 residues. CDR1 SGHRS and CDR2 YFSETQ come from the germline V gene. PCR used 60 Vbeta primers and 13 Jbeta primers. Using immunoSEQ multiplex PCR, the repertoire was profiled, and TCRdb retains in-frame clones only, with some absent. The sample lists 100,000 to 150,000 clones; over 70% were seen once. The clonotype was recovered from a woman under 30 in good health and CMV-seronegative. The V call is TRBV5-1, the J call TRBJ2-7; a weak D match, TRBD2 (5 bases). The sequenced sample was PBMCs. The CDR3 reads CASSLEGLTHEQYF. CDR3 DNA sequence: TGCGCCAGCAGCTTGGAAGGACTTACCCACGAGCAGTACTTC.